This T cell receptor beta chain was recovered during a study of blood T cells in healthy people across ages. Through a sample-barcoded 5' primer and a J-beta primer mix, a second PCR was run for roughly 7 to 11 cycles. The template-switch adaptor, which had 12 random nucleotides, put a tag on each cDNA molecule. Sequencing recovered at least 2.5 million CDR3-containing paired-end reads from each sample. Using its own MiXCR run on the 5' RACE reads, TCRdb lists one record per CDR3 protein. The top ten clones hold just over 15% of a sample with around 650,000 distinct CDR3 sequences, roughly 30% of them seen once. Deletions cut 6 bases from V and 5 bases from J, with 12 bases between. The CDR3 runs to 14 residues. Germline V gives CDR1 SGHKS, CDR2 YYEKEE (reference sequence). Each sample had at least 6.5 million PBMCs isolated. There were at least 6 micrograms of total RNA extracted from every sample.

The sequence was collected from a woman older than 75 in good health. The sequenced material came from blood. This sequence joins TRBV5-5 and TRBJ1-6; maybe TRBD1 (6 bases). Here the CDR3 reads CASTLRGNNSPLHF. The CDR3 DNA reads as TGTGCCAGCACCCTAAGGGGGAATAATTCACCCCTCCACTTT.